This TCR beta chain emerged from a study of blood T cell repertoires in COVID-19 (dated by TCRdb to 2020 to 2021). About the study as a whole: Samples from collaborators originated in the United States, Italy and Spain and spanned both the acute and convalescent phases of COVID-19. The prospective study material was composed of cDNA or gDNA derived from T cells, B-cell-depleted T cells, or PBMCs. Subjects who had been exposed to COVID-19, were actively infected with it, or had recovered from it provided the deeply sampled blood TCRbeta repertoires that made up the dataset. The repertoires were made available in a free public database intended to serve as a resource for research on the immune response to SARS-CoV-2. The samples were drawn from the first 160 participants of the ongoing ImmuneRACE study and from 1,254 subjects provided by 6 global collaborators. Nearly every sample came with metadata listing a de-identified subject ID, COVID-19 status, age in years and sex. Where available, HLA class I and class II types were taken from metadata supplied by the sample provider and were not determined by assay-based typing. Results and caveats for the whole study, not just this receptor: How much clinical and demographic metadata was included differed by source and by participant, and the metadata was provided uncurated.

With respect to this clone: Its recognized antigen is unknown. Base qualities are not recorded, but no much larger clone differs from it by a single base.

TCRbeta CDR3 regions were amplified from genomic DNA by means of the immunoSEQ Assay, a bias-controlled multiplex PCR. The paper's data handling went like this. The number of nucleated cells in each sample was estimated from the amplification of reference gene primers within the assay. Sequence reads were collapsed and filtered to measure the absolute abundance of every unique TCRbeta CDR3 rearrangement. For each sample, productive Simpson clonality was calculated as the square root of Simpson's diversity index over productive rearrangements. This immuneACCESS table, as held by TCRdb, lists in-frame sequences with V and J called but not all clones. Of the missing ones, under half trace to an unresolved V gene in checked studies; the others have no known cause. V, J and clone size are those of that table, while D and trimming were read from the DNA. The sample records 150,000 to 250,000 clones, 75% to 90% of which are singletons. The top ten hold 2% to 2.5% of the sample.

Enrolling through a virtual design, the prospective study's participants ranged in age from roughly 18 to 89 years and lived across about two dozen United States geographic areas. In the prospective study, participants were assigned to cohorts based on the clinical history participants reported in a screening survey and a study questionnaire. Recovered participants in ImmuneRACE Cohort 3 were defined as having two consecutive negative NP/OP PCR tests, clearance from a healthcare professional, or resolution of symptoms. Mobile phlebotomists in the prospective study collected whole blood, serum and a nasopharyngeal or oropharyngeal swab from every participant. Participants in the prospective study had the option to provide additional blood draws and questionnaires over a roughly 2-month period. Before DNA extraction, prospective study blood samples were shipped either frozen or at room temperature.

Sequences were obtained from PBMCs or T cells enriched from blood (not recorded which). This sequence was found in a woman in her 30s who had recovered from COVID-19.

The sequenced DNA: TGTGCCAGCAGTTACGCGGGGGCTGAAGCTTTCTTT. It encodes CASSYAGAEAFF. Recombination joined TRBV6-5 with TRBJ1-1; a tentative D call is TRBD1 (5 bases match). The germline V gene encodes CDR1 MNHEY and CDR2 SVGAGI. The CDR3 runs 12 amino acids, cysteine and phenylalanine included. The sequence is cut down to CDR3 DNA, 36 bases in frame from base 1. The trim is 2 bases for V and 6 bases for J, with a gap of 7 bases between the germline ends.